This T cell receptor (beta chain) was observed in a study of Ad26.COV2.S vaccination and SARS-CoV-2 variants. Study-level points and caveats: Similar non-spike TCR breadth was observed in recipients of vaccine and of placebo.

The treatment was: around 19 received Ad26.COV2.S at low or high dose, single or two shots; 5 received placebo; per-sample allocation not given. Samples analyzed were those drawn on day 63 after the first vaccine or placebo injection. Recruitment in Boston yielded a donor of adult age, 18-55 years. Germline CDR1 KGHSH, CDR2 LQKENI. This CDR3 comprises 19 residues. Trimming took 3 bases from V and 0 from J; bases not matched to a gene: 12. The table came from immunoSEQ multiplex PCR; TCRdb's copy has only in-frame clones and leaves some out. The sample lists around 450,000 clones, 80% to 90% occurring once. Points on this clone: Its matching antigen is unknown.

The clonotype was recovered from a person aged 18 to 59 who received the Ad26.COV2.S COVID-19 vaccine or a placebo. The gene calls are TRBV18 and TRBJ2-5; 11 bases line up with TRBD2. Sequenced material: peripheral blood, taken in a trial of Ad26.COV2.S vaccine versus placebo. The CDR3 region has the DNA TGTGCCAGCTCACCGGACCGATGGGTAGCGGGGGGGTACCAAGAGACCCAGTACTTC. Protein: CASSPDRWVAGGYQETQYF.